A single sample gave rise to the 23 T cell receptor beta chains below, sequenced in a study of T cells after yellow fever vaccination. TCRdb reprocessed the 5' RACE reads with MiXCR, giving one entry per CDR3 protein. The sample has 600,000 to 750,000 distinct CDR3 sequences, roughly 12% seen once. This material consisted of PBMCs, taken on the day of the yellow fever booster vaccination. The source is a young man who received the YFV17D yellow fever vaccine.

The chain joins TRBV12-3 or TRBV12-4 to TRBJ2-2; 8 nucleotides match TRBD2. The CDR3 runs 14 residues. After removal of 7 bases from V and 4 bases from J, the junction contained 5 bases not matched to a gene. CDR3 region: CASTPGLVTGELFF. The CDR3 coding sequence is TGTGCCAGCACTCCGGGACTAGTCACCGGGGAGCTGTTTTTT.

This clonotype was detected many times. The V gene is TRBV7-2, the J gene TRBJ2-3; D remains unclear. Germline CDR1 reads SGHTA; CDR2 reads FQGNSA. This CDR3 region has 15 residues. Trimming left V 1 base short and J 2 bases short, with 10 bases between. As DNA, the CDR3 is TGTGCCAGCAGCTTAGAGCCTGAAGCCACAGATACGCAGTATTTT. It is translated as CASSLEPEATDTQYF.

In its sample, this clonotype was seen once. The chain carries TRBV24-1 and TRBJ2-1; D is uncertain. This CDR3 has 11 amino acids. The V and J ends lost 6 bases and 6 bases respectively, with 5 bases between them. Germline CDR1 KGHDR, CDR2 SFDVKD. CDR3 loop: CATSRLNEQFF. The CDR3 nucleotides read TGTGCCACCAGTAGGCTCAATGAGCAGTTCTTC.

The chain carries TRBV9 and TRBJ1-6; TRBD1 is a possible D gene (5 bases). The CDR3 has 14 amino acids. CDR1 SGDLS and CDR2 YYNGEE come from the germline V gene. Deletions cut 4 bases from V and 7 bases from J, with 12 bases between. CDR3 sequence reads: CASSPRDLNSPLHF. The DNA of the CDR3 is TGTGCCAGCAGCCCCCGGGACCTCAATTCACCCCTCCACTTT.

At least ten counts were recorded for this clonotype. V is TRBV4-3 and J is TRBJ2-1, with 7 bases that match TRBD2. V was pared by 1 base and J by 0 bases, with 6 bases of the junction left unmatched. Per the germline V gene, CDR1 is LGHNA and CDR2 is YSLEER. The CDR3 length is 17 residues. The DNA for the CDR3 is TGCGCCAGCAGCCAAGGGGCTAGCGGATCCTCCTACAATGAGCAGTTCTTC. Amino acids: CASSQGASGSSYNEQFF.

This clonotype has more than one count but fewer than ten. The chain joins TRBV12-3 or TRBV12-4 to TRBJ1-1, with D unresolved. Trimming pared 6 bases from V and 1 base from J, leaving 12 bases between. This CDR3 spans 14 amino acids. The CDR3: CASRQRQQNTEAFF. In DNA form, the CDR3 reads TGTGCCAGCAGACAAAGACAACAGAACACTGAAGCTTTCTTT.

This chain's CDR3 is CASSQVQEFGYTF. For the CDR3, the DNA is TGTGCCAGCAGCCAAGTTCAGGAATTTGGCTACACCTTC. The chain joins TRBV3-1 to TRBJ1-2; D unresolved. The V end was cut by 1 base, the J end by 7 bases, with 10 bases between. Per the germline V gene, CDR1 is LGHDT and CDR2 is YNNKEL (reference sequence). The CDR3 is made up of 13 amino acids.

This clonotype showed up just a few times. This rearrangement joins TRBV28 to TRBJ2-5; no firm D call. Trimming cost V 3 bases and J 1 base, with 12 bases left between them. The CDR3 length is 15 residues. Germline V CDR1 and CDR2: MDHEN, SYDVKM. As DNA, the CDR3 is TGTGCCAGCAGTTTGGGCCCCGCAGGCCAAGAGACCCAGTACTTC. This encodes CASSLGPAGQETQYF.

V is TRBV18 and J is TRBJ1-6; the match to TRBD1 covers 10 bases. Germline V gene data show CDR1 as KGHSH and CDR2 as LQKENI. V shed 1 base and J 7 bases; nucleotides not matched to a gene: 19. The CDR3 contains 21 residues. The CDR3 region is CASSPLRLIGQGVHPNSPLHF. The CDR3 DNA reads TGTGCCAGCTCACCACTACGACTAATCGGACAGGGGGTCCATCCAAATTCACCCCTCCACTTT. Supplemented by reference TRBV18 and TRBJ1-6, the full variable domain reads NAGVMQNPRHLVRRRGQEARLRCSPMKGHSHVYWYRQLPEEGLKFMVYLQKENIIDESGMPKERFSAEFPKEGPSILRIQQVVRGDSAAYFCASSPLRLIGQGVHPNSPLHFGNGTRLTVT.

This clonotype was seen a handful of times. This rearrangement joins TRBV20-1 to TRBJ2-5; tentative D call: TRBD1 (7 bases). Germline assignment: CDR1 DFQATT and CDR2 SNEGSKA (reference sequence). V lost 5 bases and J lost 1, with 20 bases in between. The CDR3 has 16 amino acids. CDR3 DNA: TGCAGTGCTCGCCCTATAACAGGGGAGGCCCAAGAGACCCAGTACTTC. Translating it yields CSARPITGEAQETQYF.

In this sample, this clonotype turned up a few times. The V gene is TRBV9, the J gene TRBJ1-1; D possibly corresponds to TRBD1 (5 bases). The CDR3 is 14 residues long. Trimming took off 1 base at V and 5 bases at J, with 12 bases between the two ends. Germline loops: CDR1 SGDLS, CDR2 YYNGEE. The DNA of the CDR3 is TGTGCCAGCAGCGTAACCAGGGCGGGGACTGAAGCTTTCTTT. Protein: CASSVTRAGTEAFF.

J is TRBJ2-1 and V is TRBV7-9; TRBD2 is a possible D gene (6 bases). Germline CDR1 reads SEHNR; CDR2 reads FQNEAQ (reference sequence). The CDR3 is 13 residues long. V dropped 5 bases and J dropped 11 bases, with 16 bases sitting between them. This CDR3 is CASSPSGRPQQFF. CDR3 nucleotide sequence: TGTGCCAGCAGCCCCTCAGGGAGGCCTCAGCAGTTCTTC.

This clonotype has just a few counts. The chain couples TRBV20-1 to TRBJ2-1; no clear D gene. With 6 bases removed from V and 9 bases from J, the gap between germline ends came to 9 bases. The germline V gene has CDR1 DFQATT and CDR2 SNEGSKA (reference sequence). The CDR3 runs to 10 residues. In nucleotides, the CDR3 is TGCAGTGCGCTTTTAACTGAGCAGTTCTTC. Its translation is CSALLTEQFF.

This clonotype was detected only a few times. This chain uses TRBV5-1 with TRBJ2-5, with a weak D call TRBD2 (5 bases). The CDR3 is 16 residues long. V gave up 0 bases and J gave up 5 bases, with 17 bases separating them. Looked up from germline, CDR1 is SGHRS and CDR2 is YFSETQ. CDR3 in DNA: TGCGCCAGCAGCTTGGTATTTGTGGGAGCTTCGGAGACCCAGTACTTC. Encoded protein: CASSLVFVGASETQYF.

The rearrangement joins TRBV29-1 to TRBJ2-5; the D call may be TRBD1 or TRBD2 (6 bases each). V lost 8 bases to trimming and J lost 2 bases, with 15 bases between them. Per germline, CDR1 SQVTM and CDR2 ANQGSEA. CDR3 size: 13 residues. CDR3 residues: CSSRRGHQETQYF. CDR3 coding DNA: TGCAGCAGCCGGCGGGGACATCAAGAGACCCAGTACTTC.

This clonotype was recorded many times. The chain is built from TRBV23-1 and TRBJ2-2; no firm D call. TRBV23-1 falls under the ORF class, with uncertain function. Trimming removed 8 bases from V and 6 bases from J, with 13 bases in between. The CDR3 covers 13 residues. CDR3: CASSHGSSGELFF. The CDR3 region has the DNA TGCGCCAGCTCCCATGGAAGTTCCGGGGAGCTGTTTTTT.

The chain couples TRBV9 to TRBJ1-6; D is perhaps TRBD1 (5 bases). This CDR3 has 13 amino acids. V lost 0 bases and J 8 bases, leaving 6 bases between the germline ends. Germline CDR1 is SGDLS and CDR2 is YYNGEE. CDR3 loop: CASSVGGDSPLHF. The CDR3 nucleotides are TGTGCCAGCAGCGTAGGGGGGGATTCACCCCTCCACTTT.

CDR3 bases: TGTGCCACCAGCAGGACTACCACCTCCTACAATGAGCAGTTCTTC. Residues: CATSRTTTSYNEQFF. The rearrangement uses TRBV27 and TRBJ2-1; possible D gene TRBD2, 6 bases. Trimming stripped 10 bases from V and 0 bases from J, with 16 bases between. Germline loops: CDR1 MNHEY, CDR2 SMNVEV (reference sequence). The CDR3 length is 15 residues.

This clonotype was recorded a few times. The rearrangement joins TRBV20-1 to TRBJ2-5; no reliable D call. The CDR3 contains 11 residues. Between the trimmed V and J ends, which lost 6 bases and 3 bases, there was a span of 8 bases. Germline V gives CDR1 DFQATT, CDR2 SNEGSKA (reference sequence). CDR3 nucleotides: TGCAGTGCACTGGACGAAGAGACCCAGTACTTC. It specifies CSALDEETQYF.

This chain joins TRBV20-1 and TRBJ2-7, with TRBD2 as a possible D gene (6 bases). Trimming removed 3 bases at V and 3 bases at J, with 12 bases between. Per germline, CDR1 DFQATT and CDR2 SNEGSKA (reference sequence). There are 13 residues in the CDR3. The CDR3 DNA sequence: TGCAGTGCTAGGGACTATTCGGGCTACGAGCAGTACTTC. Its protein is CSARDYSGYEQYF.

The chain carries TRBV7-2 and TRBJ2-1; 9 bases agree with TRBD2. Germline assignment: CDR1 SGHTA and CDR2 FQGNSA. Unmatched junction bases numbered 14, after V lost 5 bases and J lost 6 bases. The CDR3 sequence is 17 residues long. The DNA of the CDR3 is TGTGCCAGCAGCGATACAACGACTAGCGGCCGCTCCAATGAGCAGTTCTTC. This codes for CASSDTTTSGRSNEQFF.

In this sample, this clonotype turned up a few times. The V gene is TRBV4-3, the J gene TRBJ2-1, with D possibly being TRBD2 (6 bases). V lost 4 bases to trimming and J lost 15 bases, with 25 bases between them. The CDR3 consists of 15 residues. CDR1 LGHNA and CDR2 YSLEER come from the germline V gene. The CDR3 spells CASSPGGGRSGILFF. Here the CDR3 DNA reads TGCGCCAGCAGCCCAGGAGGAGGGCGCAGTGGGATACTGTTCTTC.

This clonotype was counted only a few times. The chain links TRBV3-1 to TRBJ2-3; D is unresolved. Trimming shortened V by 4 bases and J by 6 bases, and 14 bases separated the two germline ends. Germline CDR1 LGHDT, CDR2 YNNKEL (reference sequence). The CDR3 spans 14 residues. The DNA for the CDR3 is TGTGCCAGCAGCCCCCGCCTCGGACGTGATACGCAGTATTTT. It translates to CASSPRLGRDTQYF.